This T cell receptor (beta chain) was profiled in a study of blood T cell repertoires in COVID-19. V lost 4 bases and J 4 bases, leaving 14 bases between the germline ends. The germline V gene has CDR1 SNHLY and CDR2 FYNNEI. This CDR3 has 15 residues. Per the authors' pipeline: Scientists estimated how many nucleated cells there were by amplifying reference gene primers. Sequencing used immunoSEQ multiplex PCR; TCRdb keeps in-frame clones, though not all of them. V, J and clone size are taken as reported in that table, and D and trimming were inferred from the DNA itself. The sample consists of roughly 280,000 clones, roughly 90% of them appearing once.

The specimen was PBMCs or T cells enriched from blood (not recorded which). This sequence was found in a middle-aged man who had been exposed to COVID-19. This chain uses TRBV2 with TRBJ1-5; no definite D call. CDR3 sequence reads: CASSVDWTDNQPQHF. DNA for the CDR3: TGTGCCAGCAGTGTGGATTGGACTGATAATCAGCCCCAGCATTTT.